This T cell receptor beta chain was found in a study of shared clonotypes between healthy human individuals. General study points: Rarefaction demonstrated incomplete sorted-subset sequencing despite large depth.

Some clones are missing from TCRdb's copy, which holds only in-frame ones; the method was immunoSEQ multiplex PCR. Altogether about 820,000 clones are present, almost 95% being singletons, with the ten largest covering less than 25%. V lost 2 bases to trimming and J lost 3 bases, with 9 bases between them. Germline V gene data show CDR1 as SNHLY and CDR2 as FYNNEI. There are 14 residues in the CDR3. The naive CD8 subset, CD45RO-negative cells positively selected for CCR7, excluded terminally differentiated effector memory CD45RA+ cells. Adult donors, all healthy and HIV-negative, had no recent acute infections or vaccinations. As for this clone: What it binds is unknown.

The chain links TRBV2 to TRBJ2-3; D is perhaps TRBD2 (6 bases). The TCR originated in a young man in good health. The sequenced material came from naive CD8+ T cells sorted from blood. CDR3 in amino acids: CASSEPDYTDTQYF. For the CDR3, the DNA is TGTGCCAGCAGTGAACCGGACTATACAGATACGCAGTATTTT.